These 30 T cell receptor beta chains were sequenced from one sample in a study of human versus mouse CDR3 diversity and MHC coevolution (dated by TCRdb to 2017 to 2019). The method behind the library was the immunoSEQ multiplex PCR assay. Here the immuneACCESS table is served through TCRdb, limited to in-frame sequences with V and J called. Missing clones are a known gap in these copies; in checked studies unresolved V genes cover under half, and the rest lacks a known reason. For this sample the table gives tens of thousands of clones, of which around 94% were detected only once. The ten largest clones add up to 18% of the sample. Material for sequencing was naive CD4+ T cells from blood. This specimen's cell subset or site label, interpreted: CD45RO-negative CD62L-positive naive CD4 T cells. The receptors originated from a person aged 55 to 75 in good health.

CDR3 DNA: TGTGCCAGTAGTACCCGGGACAGGGGAGGAAACACCATATATTTT. It specifies CASSTRDRGGNTIYF. The chain combines TRBV19 with TRBJ1-3; 10 nucleotides agree with TRBD1. J gave up 4 bases and V 4 bases, and 4 bases lay outside the gene matches. The CDR3 has 15 residues. Germline CDR1 LNHDA, CDR2 SQIVND (reference sequence).

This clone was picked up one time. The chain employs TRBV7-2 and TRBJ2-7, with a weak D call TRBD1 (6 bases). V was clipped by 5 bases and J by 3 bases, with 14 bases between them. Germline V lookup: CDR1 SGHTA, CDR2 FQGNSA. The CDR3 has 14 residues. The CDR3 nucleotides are TGTGCCAGCAGCATTGGACAGACTGGCTACGAGCAGTACTTC. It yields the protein CASSIGQTGYEQYF.

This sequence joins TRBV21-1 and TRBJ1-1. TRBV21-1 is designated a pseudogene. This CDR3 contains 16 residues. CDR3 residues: CASSKSECRMDTEAFF. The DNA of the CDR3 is TGTGCCAGCAGCAAATCCGAATGTAGAATGGACACTGAAGCTTTCTTT.

Here the CDR3 DNA reads TGTGCCAGCAGCTTAGGTGTAGCGGGAGGTCAAGAGACCCAGTACTTC. This encodes CASSLGVAGGQETQYF. The genes are TRBV7-3 and TRBJ2-5, with 10 bases identical to TRBD2. This CDR3 has 16 residues. After removal of 2 bases from V and 2 bases from J, the junction contained 5 bases not matched to a gene. Germline CDR1 and CDR2: SGHTA and FQGTGA.

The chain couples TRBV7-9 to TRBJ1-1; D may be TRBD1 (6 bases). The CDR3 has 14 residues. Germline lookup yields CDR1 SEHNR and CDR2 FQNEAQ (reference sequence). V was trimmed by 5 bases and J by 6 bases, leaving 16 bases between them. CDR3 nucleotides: TGTGCCAGCAGCCCCTGGACAGAGCACTCTGAAGCTTTCTTT. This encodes CASSPWTEHSEAFF.

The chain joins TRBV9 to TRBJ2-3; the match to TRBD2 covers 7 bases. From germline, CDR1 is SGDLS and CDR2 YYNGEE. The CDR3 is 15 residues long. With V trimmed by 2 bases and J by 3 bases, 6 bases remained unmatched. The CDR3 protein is CASSVIREGTDTQYF. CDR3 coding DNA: TGTGCCAGCAGCGTCATAAGGGAGGGAACAGATACGCAGTATTTT.

In DNA, the CDR3 is TGTGCCAGCAGTAGACAGGTGGAAGCTTTCTTT. This encodes CASSRQVEAFF. This sequence joins TRBV7-9 and TRBJ1-1; TRBD1 might be the D (6 bases). Germline V CDR1 and CDR2: SEHNR, FQNEAQ (reference sequence). V was cut by 6 bases and J by 8 bases, with 10 bases left in between. The CDR3 consists of 11 residues.

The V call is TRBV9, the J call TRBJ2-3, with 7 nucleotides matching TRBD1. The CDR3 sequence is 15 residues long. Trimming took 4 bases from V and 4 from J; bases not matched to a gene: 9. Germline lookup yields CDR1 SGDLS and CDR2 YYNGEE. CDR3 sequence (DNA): TGTGCCAGCAGCCGGGGAGACAGGGCGGCAGATACGCAGTATTTT. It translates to CASSRGDRAADTQYF.

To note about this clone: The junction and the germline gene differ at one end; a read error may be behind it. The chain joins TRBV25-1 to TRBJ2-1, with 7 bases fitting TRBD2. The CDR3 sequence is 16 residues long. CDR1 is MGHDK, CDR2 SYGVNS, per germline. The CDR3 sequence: CASRESGGGSYNEQFF. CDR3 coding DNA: TGTGCCAGCAGGGAATCGGGAGGCGGTTCCTACAATGAGCAGTTCTTC.

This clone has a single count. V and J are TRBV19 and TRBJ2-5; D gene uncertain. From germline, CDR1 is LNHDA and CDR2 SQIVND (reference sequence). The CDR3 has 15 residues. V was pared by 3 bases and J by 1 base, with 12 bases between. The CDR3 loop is CASSITKLAQETQYF. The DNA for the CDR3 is TGTGCCAGTAGTATTACCAAGTTGGCCCAAGAGACCCAGTACTTC.

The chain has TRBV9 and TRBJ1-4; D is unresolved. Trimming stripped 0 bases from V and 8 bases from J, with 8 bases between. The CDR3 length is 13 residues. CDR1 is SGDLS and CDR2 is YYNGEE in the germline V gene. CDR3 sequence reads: CASSVGLEEKLFF. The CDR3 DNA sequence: TGTGCCAGCAGCGTAGGGCTAGAGGAAAAACTGTTTTTT.

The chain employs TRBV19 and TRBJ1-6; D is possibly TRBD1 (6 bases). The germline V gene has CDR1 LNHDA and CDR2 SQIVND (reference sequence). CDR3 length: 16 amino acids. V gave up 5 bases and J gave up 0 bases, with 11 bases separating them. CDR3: CASSPQGLSYNSPLHF. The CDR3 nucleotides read TGTGCCAGTAGTCCACAGGGTCTCTCCTATAATTCACCCCTCCACTTT.

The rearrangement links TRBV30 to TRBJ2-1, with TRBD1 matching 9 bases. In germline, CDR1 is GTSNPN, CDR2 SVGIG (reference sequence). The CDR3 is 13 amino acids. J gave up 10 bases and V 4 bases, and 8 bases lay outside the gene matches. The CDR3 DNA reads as TGTGCCTGGACCGGGACAGGGTTAGGCGAGCAGTTCTTC. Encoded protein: CAWTGTGLGEQFF.

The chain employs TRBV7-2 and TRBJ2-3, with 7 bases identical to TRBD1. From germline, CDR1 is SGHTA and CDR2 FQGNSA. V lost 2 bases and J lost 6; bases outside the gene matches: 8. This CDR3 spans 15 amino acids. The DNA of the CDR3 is TGTGCCAGCAGCTTATTCACGACCAGGGGGGATACGCAGTATTTT. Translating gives CASSLFTTRGDTQYF.

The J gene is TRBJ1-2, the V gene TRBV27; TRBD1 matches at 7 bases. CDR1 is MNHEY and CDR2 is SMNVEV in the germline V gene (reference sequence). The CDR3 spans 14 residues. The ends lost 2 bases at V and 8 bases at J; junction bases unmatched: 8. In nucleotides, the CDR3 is TGTGCCAGCAGTTTACGTGAGACAGGGTTCGGCTACACCTTC. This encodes CASSLRETGFGYTF.

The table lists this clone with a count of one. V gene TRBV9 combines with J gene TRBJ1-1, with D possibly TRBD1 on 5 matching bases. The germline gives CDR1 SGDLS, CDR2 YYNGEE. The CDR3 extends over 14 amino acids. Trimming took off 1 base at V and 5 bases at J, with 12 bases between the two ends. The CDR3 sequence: CASSVRQGGTEAFF. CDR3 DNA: TGTGCCAGCAGCGTAAGGCAGGGTGGGACTGAAGCTTTCTTT.

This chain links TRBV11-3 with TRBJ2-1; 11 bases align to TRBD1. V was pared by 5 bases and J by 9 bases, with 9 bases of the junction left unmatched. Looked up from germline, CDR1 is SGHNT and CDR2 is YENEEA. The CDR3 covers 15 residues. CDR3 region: CASSHPGQGGTEQFF. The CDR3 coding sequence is TGTGCCAGCAGCCACCCGGGACAGGGGGGTACTGAGCAGTTCTTC. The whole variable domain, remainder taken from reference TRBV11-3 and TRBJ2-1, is EAGVVQSPRYKIIEKKQPVAFWCNPISGHNTLYWYLQNLGQGPELLIRYENEEAVDDSQLPKDRFSAERLKGVDSTLKIQPAELGDSAVYLCASSHPGQGGTEQFFGPGTRLTVL.

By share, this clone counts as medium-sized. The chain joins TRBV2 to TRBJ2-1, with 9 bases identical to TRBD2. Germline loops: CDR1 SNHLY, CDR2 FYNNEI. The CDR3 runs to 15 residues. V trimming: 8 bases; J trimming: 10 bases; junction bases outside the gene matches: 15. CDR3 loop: CASHRTASGIYEQFF. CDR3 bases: TGTGCCAGCCACCGAACCGCTAGCGGGATTTACGAGCAGTTCTTC.

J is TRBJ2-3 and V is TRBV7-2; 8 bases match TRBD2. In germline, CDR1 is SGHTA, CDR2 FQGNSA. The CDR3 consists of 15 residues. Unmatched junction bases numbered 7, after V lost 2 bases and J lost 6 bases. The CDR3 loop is CASSLRRGDGDTQYF. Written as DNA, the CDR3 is TGTGCCAGCAGCTTAAGGCGGGGGGATGGGGATACGCAGTATTTT.

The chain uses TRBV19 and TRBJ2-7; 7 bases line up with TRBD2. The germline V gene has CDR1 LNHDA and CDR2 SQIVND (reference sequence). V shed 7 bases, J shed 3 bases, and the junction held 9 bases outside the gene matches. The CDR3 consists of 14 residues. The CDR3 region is CASTATSRDYEQYF. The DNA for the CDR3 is TGTGCCAGTACCGCGACTAGCCGGGACTACGAGCAGTACTTC.

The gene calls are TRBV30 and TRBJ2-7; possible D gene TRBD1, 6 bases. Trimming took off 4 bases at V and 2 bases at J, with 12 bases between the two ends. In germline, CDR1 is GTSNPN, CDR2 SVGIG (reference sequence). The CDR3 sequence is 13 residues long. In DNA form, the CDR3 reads TGTGCCTGGAACAGGGACAAAGCCTACGAGCAGTACTTC. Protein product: CAWNRDKAYEQYF. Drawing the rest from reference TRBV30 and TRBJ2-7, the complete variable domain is SQTIHQWPATLVQPVGSPLSLECTVEGTSNPNLYWYRQAAGRGLQLLFYSVGIGQISSEVPQNLSASRPQDRQFILSSKKLLLSDSGFYLCAWNRDKAYEQYFGPGTRLTVT.

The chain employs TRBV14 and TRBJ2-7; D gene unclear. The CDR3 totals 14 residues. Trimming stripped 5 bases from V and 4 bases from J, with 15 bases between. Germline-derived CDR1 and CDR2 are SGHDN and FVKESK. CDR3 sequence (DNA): TGTGCCAGCAGCTCCTATTACGGTCTGTACGAGCAGTACTTC. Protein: CASSSYYGLYEQYF.

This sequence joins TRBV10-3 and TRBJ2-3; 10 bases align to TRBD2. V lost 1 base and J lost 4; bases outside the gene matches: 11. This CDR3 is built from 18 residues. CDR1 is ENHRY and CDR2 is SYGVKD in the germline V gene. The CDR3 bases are TGTGCCATCAGTGAGTGGACCCGAAGCGGGAGGGCCGCAGATACGCAGTATTTT. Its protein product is CAISEWTRSGRAADTQYF.

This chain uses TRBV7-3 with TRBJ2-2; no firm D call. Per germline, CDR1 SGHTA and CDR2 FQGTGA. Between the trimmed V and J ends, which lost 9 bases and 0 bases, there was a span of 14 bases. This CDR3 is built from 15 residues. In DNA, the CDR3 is TGTGCCAGTACCAATCCAGGTCCGAACACCGGGGAGCTGTTTTTT. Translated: CASTNPGPNTGELFF.

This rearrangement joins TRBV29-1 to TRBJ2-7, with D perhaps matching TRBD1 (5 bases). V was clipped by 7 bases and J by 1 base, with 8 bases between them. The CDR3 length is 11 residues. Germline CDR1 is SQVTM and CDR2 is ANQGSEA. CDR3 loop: CSAQGSYEQYF. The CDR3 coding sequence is TGCAGCGCCCAGGGTTCCTACGAGCAGTACTTC.

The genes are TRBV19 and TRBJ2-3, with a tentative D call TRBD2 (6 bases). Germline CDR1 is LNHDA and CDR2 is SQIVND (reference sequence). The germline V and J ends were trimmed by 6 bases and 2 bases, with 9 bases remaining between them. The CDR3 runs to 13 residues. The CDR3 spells CASRPGATDTQYF. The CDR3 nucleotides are TGTGCCAGTAGACCGGGAGCCACAGATACGCAGTATTTT.

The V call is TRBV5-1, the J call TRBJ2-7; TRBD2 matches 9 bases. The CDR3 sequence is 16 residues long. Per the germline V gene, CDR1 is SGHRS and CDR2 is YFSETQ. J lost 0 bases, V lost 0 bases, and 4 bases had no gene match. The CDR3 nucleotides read TGCGCCAGCAGCTTGGGACTAGCGGAACTCTCCTACGAGCAGTACTTC. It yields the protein CASSLGLAELSYEQYF.

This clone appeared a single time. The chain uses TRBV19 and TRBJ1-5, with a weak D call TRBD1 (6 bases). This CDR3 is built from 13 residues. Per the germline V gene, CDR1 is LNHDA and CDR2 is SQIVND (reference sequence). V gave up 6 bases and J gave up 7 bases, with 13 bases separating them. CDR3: CASSASGVQPQHF. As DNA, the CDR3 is TGTGCCAGTAGCGCATCAGGGGTGCAGCCCCAGCATTTT.

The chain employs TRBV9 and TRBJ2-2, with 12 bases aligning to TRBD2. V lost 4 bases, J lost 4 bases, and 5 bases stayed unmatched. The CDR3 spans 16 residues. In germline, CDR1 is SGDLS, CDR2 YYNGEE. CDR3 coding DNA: TGTGCCAGCAGCAGGCTAGCGGGAGGGGGCACCGGGGAGCTGTTTTTT. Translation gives CASSRLAGGGTGELFF.

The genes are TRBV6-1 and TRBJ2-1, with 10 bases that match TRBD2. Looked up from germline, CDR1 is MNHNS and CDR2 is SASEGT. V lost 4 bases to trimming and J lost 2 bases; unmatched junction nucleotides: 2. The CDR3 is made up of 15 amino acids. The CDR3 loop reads CASSVTSGTYNEQFF. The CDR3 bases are TGTGCCAGCAGTGTAACTAGCGGGACCTACAATGAGCAGTTCTTC.